The sequence of this T cell receptor (beta chain) was determined in a study of blood T cells in healthy people across ages. With 5 bases removed from V and 3 bases from J, the gap between germline ends came to 16 bases. There are 16 residues in the CDR3. Germline lookup yields CDR1 SGHVS and CDR2 FQNEAQ. The second PCR ran about 6 to 12 cycles with a sample-barcoded 5' primer and J-beta primers. Using its own MiXCR run on the 5' RACE reads, TCRdb lists one record per CDR3 protein. Among 1 million to 1.2 million distinct CDR3 sequences listed, around two fifths were seen once. The chain recombines TRBV7-8 with TRBJ1-4; a weak D match, TRBD1 (6 bases). The source is a young man in good health. The specimen was blood. In nucleotides, the CDR3 is TGTGCCAGCAGCCCCGAGAGGGGGGGTCCTAATGAAAAACTGTTTTTT. Its protein product is CASSPERGGPNEKLFF.